These T cell receptor beta chains were read from a single sample in a study of beta chain features in type 1 diabetes. Sequencing used immunoSEQ multiplex PCR; TCRdb keeps in-frame clones, though not all of them. The data hold hundreds of thousands of clones, with less than 15% observed a single time. The sample taken for sequencing was naive CD4+ T cells from blood. Receptors originate from a woman aged 40 to 49 in good health. CDR3s include the opening cysteine and the closing phenylalanine or tryptophan. The order of the fields is J gene, CDR3 length, V gene, clone size, D gene, CDR3 DNA, CDR3 protein. D genes are given only for firm matches. The size field is filled for only some rows; it gives once, few, many or a size class.

TRBJ2-5,15,TRBV9,-,-,TGTGCCAGCAGCCCCCGCCCCACTAGGATGGAGACCCAGTACTTC,CASSPRPTRMETQYF
TRBJ1-1,14,TRBV10-1,-,-,TGCGCCAGCTCCGAAGGACAAAGAACCACTGAAGCTTTCTTT,CASSEGQRTTEAFF
TRBJ2-3,13,TRBV4-3,many,-,TGCGCCAGCAGCCAAAACAGCGGGGATACGCAGTATTTT,CASSQNSGDTQYF
TRBJ1-1,19,TRBV11-2,-,TRBD1,TGTGCCAGCAGCTTAGCGGCTTTCGGACAGGGTGGGTGGAACACTGAAGCTTTCTTT,CASSLAAFGQGGWNTEAFF
TRBJ2-7,13,TRBV11-2,few,TRBD2,TGTGCCAGCAGCTTGGGACTAGCCTACGAGCAGTACTTC,CASSLGLAYEQYF
TRBJ1-5,13,TRBV7-9,-,TRBD1,TGTGCCAGCGGAGTTACAGGGGATCAGCCCCAGCATTTT,CASGVTGDQPQHF
TRBJ1-4,14,TRBV7-8,few,-,TGTGCCAGCAGCCCGACAGACCCTAATGAAAAACTGTTTTTT,CASSPTDPNEKLFF
TRBJ2-6,15,TRBV9,once,TRBD2,TGTGCCAGCAGCCCCGGGGGGGCGGGGGCCAACGTCCTGACTTTC,CASSPGGAGANVLTF
TRBJ2-2,15,TRBV6-5,-,-,TGTGCCAGCAGTTACCTGGGAGGTAACACCGGGGAGCTGTTTTTT,CASSYLGGNTGELFF
TRBJ1-2,15,TRBV18,-,TRBD1,TGTGCCAGCTCACCTCCTCCGGGACAGGACTATGGCTACACCTTC,CASSPPPGQDYGYTF